Reported below is one T cell receptor (beta chain). Its specificity is not known. This entry comes from a study of immune cell composition in non-small cell lung cancer. Study-wide points: In adenocarcinoma, maximal tumour-associated clone frequency tracked TIL tumour reactivity. About four fifths of squamous and around 35% of adenocarcinoma cases had tumour-associated clones >0.5%. Lung adenocarcinomas had lower top 10 clone scores and clonality than squamous tumours.

Libraries were prepared by immunoSEQ multiplex PCR; TCRdb keeps only in-frame clonotypes and omits some of them. The repertoire holds 15,000 or so clones, with approximately 81% as singletons. Germline CDR1 reads GTSNPN; CDR2 reads SVGIG (reference sequence). V shed 0 bases and J shed 4 bases, with 8 bases lying between them. The CDR3 spans 13 residues. The source is a human donor with non-small cell lung cancer. The chain links TRBV30 to TRBJ2-3; D perhaps matches TRBD2 (5 bases). Input material: lung tumor tissue. The CDR3 DNA reads TGTGCCTGGAGTGTTGCGGGCCCAGATACGCAGTATTTT. Translated, it gives CAWSVAGPDTQYF.